This section outlines one TCR beta chain sequence together with its context. This clone was recorded a few times. Its antigen is not yet known. Base quality data are lacking; no much larger clone is found one base away. This entry belongs to a study of CD8+ T cells in alopecia areata (dated by TCRdb to about 2018). Turning to the overall study: The treated patients took part in an open-label pilot trial in which moderate-to-severe alopecia areata was treated with oral tofacitinib at 5 to 10 mg twice daily. In both human patients and the C3H/HeJ mouse model, the study applied high-throughput TCRbeta sequencing to look at T cell clonal expansion in alopecia areata. For the treated patients, the SALT score, which quantifies what percentage of scalp surface area is affected, served as the measure of disease severity. RNA was extracted with the PAXgene miRNA kit for fixed scalp, the miRNeasy kit for PBMCs, and the RNeasy kit for mouse skin. Patients on tofacitinib were biopsied at baseline and after 4 and 24 weeks of treatment, and several of the patients also had a later scalp biopsy. Amplification of TCRbeta CDR3 regions was done by immunoSEQ multiplex PCR using 35 Vbeta forward primers and 13 Jbeta reverse primers. Scalp clonality was compared across normal scalp (n=4), patchy alopecia areata scalp (n=8), and alopecia totalis/universalis scalp (n=8). Tofacitinib was given for 6 to 18 months, followed by 6 months of follow-up off drug to assess delayed response and recurrence. In humans, TCRbeta sequencing was performed on scalp tissue and on sorted CD4+ and CD8+ peripheral blood T cells from healthy controls and from patients with patchy or totalis/universalis alopecia areata.

The CDR3 covers 12 residues, taking in both the cysteine and the phenylalanine. The sequence is cut down to CDR3 DNA, 36 bases in frame from base 1. V ends up 7 bases short and J 7 bases short, with an unmatched junction base count of 3. The germline V gene provides CDR1 SQVTM and CDR2 ANQGSEA. The research as a whole found: Lesional scalp, especially in alopecia totalis/universalis, showed higher clonality and more expanded CD8+ clones than normal scalp, suggesting antigenic drive. During tofacitinib treatment, many expanded lesional clones stuck around in both scalp and blood, and this persistence may partly explain why relapse happens after treatment is stopped. Compared with mice, TCR sequences shared between patients were less clear, possibly partly because of HLA diversity across the patient population. Unlike mouse skin, which is dominated by gammadelta T cells, normal human skin has resident alphabeta T cells that are also sequenced, and this complicates analysis of the scalp TCR repertoire. With tofacitinib, both scalp clonality and the number of expanded CD8+ clones among the top 100 scalp clones went down significantly. Because the treated cohort was small and included a single nonresponder, larger studies are needed to assess links between baseline CD8+ expansion and response.

The library was made by the immunoSEQ multiplex PCR assay. RNA was extracted from all samples and reverse transcribed into cDNA, which served as template for TCR sequencing. First-strand cDNA was synthesized with SuperScript III using a 2:1 mix of oligo-dT and random hexamers. Amplification bias was assessed with a synthetic immune receptor repertoire, and residual bias was removed computationally. The published analysis was carried out like this. Raw reads were preprocessed for error removal, and CDR3 was defined according to IMGT conventions as running from the conserved cysteine to phenylalanine. Clonality was computed as 1 minus the Shannon entropy, with the entropy normalized by log2 of the number of productive unique TCRs. Whether each scalp clone was CD4 or CD8 was inferred by checking scalp TCRbeta sequences against the CD4 and CD8 repertoires from sorted blood. The table comes from immuneACCESS by way of TCRdb, which keeps in-frame sequences with V and J called. Part of the clones is missing from these tables; in studies checked, under half for an unresolved V gene and the rest for unknown reasons. Clone size and the V and J calls come from that table; the DNA yielded D and trimming. For this sample there are a few hundred thousand clones; 66% appear just once. Approximately 1.2% of the sample is taken by the ten largest.

This specimen's treatment or condition label, interpreted: oral pan-JAK inhibitor, 5-10 mg twice daily. Lesional scalp punch biopsies and peripheral blood were obtained from alopecia areata patients. PBMCs were separated by density centrifugation and stained for CD3, CD4 and CD8, after which CD4+ and CD8+ T cells were sorted on a FACSAria. This clonotype was obtained from a human donor with alopecia areata. The chain employs TRBV29-1 and TRBJ1-4; 10 bases in the middle match TRBD1. Here the sequenced sample was CD4+ T cells sorted from blood, taken around week 42, from a patient treated with tofacitinib. The bases read TGCAGCGCGGGACAGGGGAGTGAAAAACTGTTTTTT. Translated, it gives CSAGQGSEKLFF. With all but the CDR3 taken from the reference TRBV29-1 and TRBJ1-4 genes, the full variable domain is: SAVISQKPSRDICQRGTSLTIQCQVDSQVTMMFWYRQQPGQSLTLIATANQGSEATYESGFVIDKFPISRPNLTFSTLTVSNMSPEDSSIYLCSAGQGSEKLFFGSGTQLSVL.